This TCR beta chain was observed in a study of T cells in Graves' hyperthyroidism and ophthalmopathy. The wider study: Peripheral blood draws took place at initial diagnosis, ahead of any treatment.

Authors of the study amplified TCR beta CDR3 regions from RNA transcripts. The TCR CDR3 was amplified in a first-round RT-PCR using the HTBI primer set. TCRdb redid the calling of the multiplex PCR reads with MiXCR, one entry per CDR3 protein. The data hold under 350,000 distinct CDR3 sequences, with around 23% observed a single time. Used for diagnoses were clinical symptoms, serum thyroxine and TRAb, thyroid ultrasound and orbital computed tomography. This CDR3 comprises 16 residues. V gave up 1 base and J gave up 2 bases, with 12 bases separating them. Germline values: CDR1 MDHEN, CDR2 SYDVKM. The sequence was collected from a woman between 45 and 65 years old with Graves' hyperthyroidism. J is TRBJ2-4 and V is TRBV28; a possible D gene is TRBD2 (6 bases). What was sequenced was blood. CDR3: CASSLYSRGTKNIQYF. CDR3 in DNA: TGTGCCAGCAGTTTATACAGTCGCGGGACCAAAAACATTCAGTACTTC.